The table lists the clone carrying this TCR beta chain with a count of one. Its specificity is not known. This specimen comes from a study of cytomegalovirus exposure and HLA in healthy donors. Whole-study findings and limits: Within the approximately 110 validation repertoires, first-cohort TCR clusters tended to co-occur, according to a later analysis.

The data were produced by immunoSEQ multiplex PCR, yet TCRdb's version contains in-frame clones alone and is incomplete. Of over 150,000 clones listed, roughly 89% were seen once; the top ten hold approximately 2.9%. J lost 0 bases, V lost 7 bases, and 23 bases had no gene match. The germline V gene has CDR1 SQVTM and CDR2 ANQGSEA. The CDR3 contains 21 residues. Input material: PBMCs. This rearrangement joins TRBV29-1 to TRBJ2-3, with TRBD2 matching 12 bases. The sequence was obtained from a woman between 18 and 29 years old in good health and CMV-seropositive. DNA for the CDR3: TGCAGCGCTGGGGGCCCTCCTAGCGGGAGGGAACCGTACGCTAGCACAGATACGCAGTATTTT. As protein: CSAGGPPSGREPYASTDTQYF.